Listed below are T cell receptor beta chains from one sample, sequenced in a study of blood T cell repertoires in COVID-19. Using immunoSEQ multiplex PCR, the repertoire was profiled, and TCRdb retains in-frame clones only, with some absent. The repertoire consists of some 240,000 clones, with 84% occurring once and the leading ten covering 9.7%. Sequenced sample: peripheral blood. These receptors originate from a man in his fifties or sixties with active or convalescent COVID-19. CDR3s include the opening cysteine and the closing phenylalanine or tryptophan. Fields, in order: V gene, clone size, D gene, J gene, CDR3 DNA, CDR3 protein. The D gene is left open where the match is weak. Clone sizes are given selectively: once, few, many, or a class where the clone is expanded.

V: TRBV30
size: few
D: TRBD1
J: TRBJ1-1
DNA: TGTGCCTGGACTGGACAGGGTGATACTGAAGCTTTCTTT
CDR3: CAWTGQGDTEAFF

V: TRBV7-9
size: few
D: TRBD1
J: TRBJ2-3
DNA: TGTGCCAGCAGCCCGGGGCAGGGGGACACAGATACGCAGTATTTT
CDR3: CASSPGQGDTDTQYF

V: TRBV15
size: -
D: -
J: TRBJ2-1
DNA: TGTGCCACCAGCAGAGATAAGGGAGGAAGTAATGAGCAGTTCTTC
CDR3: CATSRDKGGSNEQFF

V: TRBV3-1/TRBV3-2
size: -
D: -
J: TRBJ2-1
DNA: TGTGCCAGCAGCGCCCGGGGGGCAGATGAGCAGTTCTTC
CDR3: CASSARGADEQFF

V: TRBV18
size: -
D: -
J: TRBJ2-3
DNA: TGTGCCAGCTCACTGCTAGCGCGCTCAGATACGCAGTATTTT
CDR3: CASSLLARSDTQYF

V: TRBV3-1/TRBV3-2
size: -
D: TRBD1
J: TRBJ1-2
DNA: TGTGCCAGCAGCCTAAATACAGGGGGCGACTATGGCTACACCTTC
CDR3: CASSLNTGGDYGYTF

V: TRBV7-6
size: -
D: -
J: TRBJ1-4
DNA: TGTGCCAGCAGCTTAGGAGGACTTCGTGAAAAACTGTTTTTT
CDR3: CASSLGGLREKLFF

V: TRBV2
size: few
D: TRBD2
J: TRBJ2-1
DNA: TGTGCCAGCAGTGAACCTGGACTAGTCGTTGATGAGCAGTTCTTC
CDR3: CASSEPGLVVDEQFF

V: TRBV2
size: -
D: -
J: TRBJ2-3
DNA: TGTGCCAGCAGTGCGGGGGGCGGTACGCAGTATTTT
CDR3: CASSAGGGTQYF

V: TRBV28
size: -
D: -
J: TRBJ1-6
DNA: TGTGCCAGCAGTTTATTTGGGGGGGGGCCCCTCCACTTT
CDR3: CASSLFGGGPLHF

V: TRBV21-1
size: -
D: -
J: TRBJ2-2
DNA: TGTGCCAGCAGCAACGAGTCTAAATGGGGGCCAGCGAGGAGGACCGGGGAGCTGTTTTTT
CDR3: CASSNESKWGPARRTGELFF

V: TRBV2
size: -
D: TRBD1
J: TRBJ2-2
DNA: TGTGCCAGCAGCCCCGACAGGGCCTTCACCGGGGAGCTGTTTTTT
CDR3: CASSPDRAFTGELFF

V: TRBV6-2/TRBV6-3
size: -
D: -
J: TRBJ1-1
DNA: TGTGCCAGCAGTTACAGGGCAGGGAATAGTAGGAACACTGAAGCTTTCTTT
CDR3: CASSYRAGNSRNTEAFF

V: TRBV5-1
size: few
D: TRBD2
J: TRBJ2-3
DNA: TGCGCCAGCAGACGGGGAGGGAGCACAGATACGCAGTATTTT
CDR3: CASRRGGSTDTQYF

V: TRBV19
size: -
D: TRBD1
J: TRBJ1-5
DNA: TGTGCCAGTAGTAGGACAGGGGGCCGGAGCAATCAGCCCCAGCATTTT
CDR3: CASSRTGGRSNQPQHF

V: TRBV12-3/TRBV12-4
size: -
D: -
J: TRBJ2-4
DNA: TGTGCCAGCGAGGGCCTAGCCAAAAACATTCAGTACTTC
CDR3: CASEGLAKNIQYF

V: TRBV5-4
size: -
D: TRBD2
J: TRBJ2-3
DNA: TGTGCCAGCAGCTCTCGGGGTAGCGGGAAATGGGATACGCAGTATTTT
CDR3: CASSSRGSGKWDTQYF

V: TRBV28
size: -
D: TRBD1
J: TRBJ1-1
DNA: TGTGCCAGCAGTTACTGGGACAGGGCTTTCTTT
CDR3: CASSYWDRAFF

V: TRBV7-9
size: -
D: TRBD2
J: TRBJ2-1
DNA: TGTGCCAGCAGCTTTGTCGCGGGGGAGTTCAATGAGCAGTTCTTC
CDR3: CASSFVAGEFNEQFF

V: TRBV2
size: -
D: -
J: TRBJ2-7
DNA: TGTGCCAGCAGTGAGGGCGTCGCCTACGAGCAGTACTTC
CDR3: CASSEGVAYEQYF

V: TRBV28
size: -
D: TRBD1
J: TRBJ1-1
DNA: TGTGCCAGCAGTTTACTACGACAGGGAAGGGCTTTCTTT
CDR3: CASSLLRQGRAFF

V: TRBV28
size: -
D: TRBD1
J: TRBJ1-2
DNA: TGTGCCAGCAGGACAGGGTACGACTATGGCTACACCTTC
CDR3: CASRTGYDYGYTF

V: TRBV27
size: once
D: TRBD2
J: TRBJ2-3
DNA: TGTGCCAGCACCGGACTAGCGGGAGGGCCATTTCTCTTGACAGATACGCAGTATTTT
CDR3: CASTGLAGGPFLLTDTQYF

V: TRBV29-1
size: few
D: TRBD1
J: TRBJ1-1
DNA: TGCAGCGTCAGACAGGGGAACACTGAAGCTTTCTTT
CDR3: CSVRQGNTEAFF

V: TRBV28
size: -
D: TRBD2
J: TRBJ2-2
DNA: TGTGCCAGCAGTTCCCGGACTAGCGGGGCGAACACCGGGGAGCTGTTTTTT
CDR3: CASSSRTSGANTGELFF

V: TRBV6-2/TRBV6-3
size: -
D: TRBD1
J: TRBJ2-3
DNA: TGTGCCAGCAGCCGGAGGGACAGGGGGATGGATACGCAGTATTTT
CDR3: CASSRRDRGMDTQYF

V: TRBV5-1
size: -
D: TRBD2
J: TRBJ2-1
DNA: TGCGCCAGCAGCCCGGGGGGGCTACACAATGAGCAGTTCTTC
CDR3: CASSPGGLHNEQFF

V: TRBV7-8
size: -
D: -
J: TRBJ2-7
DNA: TGTGCCAGCAGCTCCGCAGGAGGTTTCTACGAGCAGTACTTC
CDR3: CASSSAGGFYEQYF

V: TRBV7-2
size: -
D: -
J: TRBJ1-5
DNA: TGTGCCAGCAGCCTAAAGGCACGTACAGGGCGAGGTCAGCCCCAGCATTTT
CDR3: CASSLKARTGRGQPQHF

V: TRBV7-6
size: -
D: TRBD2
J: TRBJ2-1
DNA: TGTGCCAGCAGCTTAGCTAGCGGGAGACTAGTCAATGAGCAGTTCTTC
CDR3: CASSLASGRLVNEQFF

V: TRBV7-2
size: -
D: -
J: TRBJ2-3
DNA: TGTGCCAGCAGCTTCGGGAGCACAGATACGCAGTATTTT
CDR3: CASSFGSTDTQYF

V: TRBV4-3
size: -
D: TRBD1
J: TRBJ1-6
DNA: TGCGCCAGCAGCCAAAGGACAGGGACCAACTTTTCACCCCTCCACTTT
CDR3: CASSQRTGTNFSPLHF

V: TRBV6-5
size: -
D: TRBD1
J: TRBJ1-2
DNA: TGTGCCAGCAGAAGCCGGGACAGGGCCTATGGCTACACCTTC
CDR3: CASRSRDRAYGYTF

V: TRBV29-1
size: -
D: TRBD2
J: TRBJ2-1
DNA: TGCAGCGTTGACTGGCTAGCGGGGGGGACAGCGCAGTTCTTC
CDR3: CSVDWLAGGTAQFF

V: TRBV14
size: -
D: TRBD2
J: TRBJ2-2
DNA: TGTGCCAGCAGCCGTCTAGCGGGAGAAGGTCAGGACACCGGGGAGCTGTTTTTT
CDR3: CASSRLAGEGQDTGELFF

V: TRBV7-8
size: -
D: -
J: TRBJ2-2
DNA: TGTGCCAGCAGCTTAAGGGGGACCGGGGTTCAAGGCGGGGAGCTGTTTTTT
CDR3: CASSLRGTGVQGGELFF

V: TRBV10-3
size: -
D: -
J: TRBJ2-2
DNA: TGTGCCATCAGTCCGGGACTCTTGAACACCGGGGAGCTGTTTTTT
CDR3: CAISPGLLNTGELFF

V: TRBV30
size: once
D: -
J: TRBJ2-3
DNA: TGTGCCTGGGGGAGTAGCGGCGCGGTCACAGATACGCAGTATTTT
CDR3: CAWGSSGAVTDTQYF

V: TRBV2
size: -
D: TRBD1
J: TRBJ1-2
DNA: TGTGCCAGCAGTGGCCGCCGGGACAGGGGGCAATATGGCTACACCTTC
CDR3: CASSGRRDRGQYGYTF

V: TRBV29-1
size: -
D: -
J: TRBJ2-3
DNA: TGCAGCGTGGATAGGGGGGGCCCAGATACGCAGTATTTT
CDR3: CSVDRGGPDTQYF

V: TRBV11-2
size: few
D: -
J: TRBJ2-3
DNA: TGTGCCAGCAGACTAGAATTTAGCGCAGATACGCAGTATTTT
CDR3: CASRLEFSADTQYF

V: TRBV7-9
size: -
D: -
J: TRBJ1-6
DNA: TGTGCCAGCAGCTCGGGAGGGGTACGTTCACCCCTCCACTTT
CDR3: CASSSGGVRSPLHF

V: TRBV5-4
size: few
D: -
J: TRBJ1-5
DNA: TGTGCCAGCAGCTTGCGGCGAGGGGGGGTCCAGCATTTT
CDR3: CASSLRRGGVQHF

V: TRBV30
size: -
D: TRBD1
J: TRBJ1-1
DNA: TGTGCCTGGAGTGTAGGGGACAGGGGGCAGAACACTGAAGCTTTCTTT
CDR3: CAWSVGDRGQNTEAFF